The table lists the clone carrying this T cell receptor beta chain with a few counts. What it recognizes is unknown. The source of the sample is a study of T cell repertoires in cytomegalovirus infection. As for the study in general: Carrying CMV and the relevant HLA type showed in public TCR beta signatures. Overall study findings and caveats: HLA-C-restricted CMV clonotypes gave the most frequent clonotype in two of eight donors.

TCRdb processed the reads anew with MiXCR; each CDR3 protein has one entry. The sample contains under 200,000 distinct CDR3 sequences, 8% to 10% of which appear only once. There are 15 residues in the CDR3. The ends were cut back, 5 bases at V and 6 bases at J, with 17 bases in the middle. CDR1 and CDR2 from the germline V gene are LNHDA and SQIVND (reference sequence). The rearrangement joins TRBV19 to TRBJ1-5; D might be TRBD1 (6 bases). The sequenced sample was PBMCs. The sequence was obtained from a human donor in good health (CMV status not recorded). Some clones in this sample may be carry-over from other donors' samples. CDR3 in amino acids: CASSARLGATQPQHF. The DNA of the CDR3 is TGTGCCAGTAGTGCCCGTTTGGGGGCAACTCAGCCCCAGCATTTT.